This T cell receptor (beta chain) derives from a study of CD8+ T cells in alopecia areata. RNA, once extracted, was reverse transcribed into cDNA for use as the sequencing template. Produced via immunoSEQ multiplex PCR; TCRdb's table is partial and in-frame only. The sample gives 150,000 to 200,000 clones, around 59% of which show up once; over 12% is in the top ten. After removal of 0 bases from V and 5 bases from J, the junction contained 7 bases not matched to a gene. From germline, CDR1 is SGHRS and CDR2 YFSETQ. This CDR3 comprises 15 residues. Stated treatment: oral pan-JAK inhibitor, 5-10 mg twice daily.

V is TRBV5-1 and J is TRBJ2-7, with 8 bases identical to TRBD1. This receptor was taken from a human donor with alopecia areata. The sequencing used CD4+ T cells sorted from blood, collected at week 24, from a patient treated with tofacitinib. The DNA of the CDR3 is TGCGCCAGCAGCTTGGCTAAAGGACAGGGAAACGAGCAGTACTTC. It yields the protein CASSLAKGQGNEQYF.